These 6 T cell receptor beta chains were all obtained from the same sample, sequenced in a study of blood T cells in healthy people across ages. It was with a sample-barcoded 5' primer and a J-beta primer mix that a second PCR of about 6 to 12 cycles was run. TCRdb reanalysed the 5' RACE reads using MiXCR and keeps one entry per CDR3 protein. The table has more than 750,000 distinct CDR3 sequences, 25% to 35% seen once. The data were also submitted as part of a second study, on T cells of mothers and their children.

Material: blood. These receptors were taken from a woman aged 40 to 50 in good health.

This clonotype was seen repeatedly, ten times or more. V is TRBV18 and J is TRBJ2-7; 9 bases are a match to TRBD2. This CDR3 contains 16 residues. In germline, CDR1 is KGHSH, CDR2 LQKENI. V lost 3 bases to trimming and J lost 5 bases; unmatched junction nucleotides: 11. CDR3 DNA sequence: TGTGCCAGCTCACCCCCTTCAGCGGGGGGAGGGAACGAGCAGTACTTC. Translation: CASSPPSAGGGNEQYF.

This clonotype has just a few counts. V is TRBV12-3 or TRBV12-4 and J is TRBJ1-4; 11 nucleotides line up with TRBD1. V shed 7 bases, J shed 6 bases, and the junction held 7 bases outside the gene matches. The CDR3 spans 15 residues. The CDR3 reads CASNPGGQGDEKLFF. The CDR3 DNA sequence: TGTGCCAGCAACCCGGGGGGACAGGGGGATGAAAAACTGTTTTTT.

The J gene is TRBJ2-7, the V gene TRBV5-1; D may be TRBD1 or TRBD2 (5 bases each). Looked up from germline, CDR1 is SGHRS and CDR2 is YFSETQ. Trimming took 4 bases from V and 7 from J, leaving 9 bases between them. This CDR3 contains 11 residues. The CDR3 sequence is CASSVEGEQYF. CDR3 sequence (DNA): TGCGCCAGCAGCGTTGAGGGGGAGCAGTACTTC.

The rearrangement uses TRBV28 and TRBJ1-2; the D is unclear. This CDR3 has 15 amino acids. The germline gives CDR1 MDHEN, CDR2 SYDVKM. The ends were cut back, 3 bases at V and 2 bases at J, with 13 bases in the middle. The CDR3 loop is CASSFSTPGNYGYTF. The CDR3 nucleotides are TGTGCCAGCAGTTTCTCCACCCCAGGAAACTATGGCTACACCTTC.

The gene calls are TRBV20-1 and TRBJ2-1; 12 nucleotides match TRBD2. This CDR3 has 14 residues. The trim removed 7 bases at V and 6 bases at J, leaving 7 bases unmatched. Germline CDR1 and CDR2: DFQATT and SNEGSKA (reference sequence). The CDR3: CSGIRTSGINEQFF. Here the CDR3 DNA reads TGCAGTGGGATAAGGACTAGCGGGATCAATGAGCAGTTCTTC.

This clonotype has ten or more counts. The chain joins TRBV4-3 to TRBJ1-2; 7 bases are shared with TRBD1. Germline V lookup: CDR1 LGHNA, CDR2 YSLEER. With V trimmed by 2 bases and J by 1 base, 4 bases remained unmatched. The CDR3 is 15 residues long. CDR3 residues: CASSQRHRGNYGYTF. In DNA form, the CDR3 reads TGCGCCAGCAGCCAACGACACAGGGGTAACTATGGCTACACCTTC.